These 11 T cell receptor beta chains were sequenced from one sample in a study of immune evolution from preneoplasia to lung adenocarcinoma. Here immunoSEQ multiplex PCR was the method, and the copy in TCRdb shows in-frame clones only, minus some. Of more than 2,000 clones in the sample, 84% are singletons; the top ten hold about 4.5%. The sequenced sample consisted of FFPE lung adenocarcinoma in situ tissue. The receptors shown here come from a person between 60 and 79 years old with lung adenocarcinoma.

This clone was seen a few times. The chain links TRBV6-6 to TRBJ1-4; D may be TRBD1 (5 bases). CDR1 and CDR2 from the germline V gene are MNHNY and SVGAGI (reference sequence). The CDR3 is 14 amino acids. V was pared by 2 bases and J by 4 bases, with 8 bases between. Here the CDR3 DNA reads TGTGCCAGCAGTTACGACAGAAATAATGAAAAACTGTTTTTT. Protein product: CASSYDRNNEKLFF.

This chain links TRBV27 with TRBJ1-6; D may be TRBD1 (5 bases). The V end was cut by 7 bases, the J end by 12 bases, with 22 bases between. This CDR3 spans 15 amino acids. Germline lookup yields CDR1 MNHEY and CDR2 SMNVEV (reference sequence). Here the CDR3 reads CASTFSQNYRGPLHF. Here the CDR3 DNA reads TGTGCCAGCACCTTTTCCCAGAACTATAGGGGACCCCTCCACTTT.

The rearrangement uses TRBV9 and TRBJ1-1; no reliable D call. Germline loops: CDR1 SGDLS, CDR2 YYNGEE. CDR3 length: 15 amino acids. The V and J ends lost 0 bases and 0 bases respectively, with 9 bases between them. CDR3 sequence: CASSVGVEMNTEAFF. The DNA of the CDR3 is TGTGCCAGCAGCGTAGGGGTGGAGATGAACACTGAAGCTTTCTTT.

This clone was seen more than once but under ten times. This sequence joins TRBV27 and TRBJ1-6; TRBD1 might be the D (5 bases). V lost 2 bases, J lost 3 bases, and 14 bases lay in between. This CDR3 contains 17 residues. Germline CDR1 MNHEY, CDR2 SMNVEV (reference sequence). In nucleotides, the CDR3 is TGTGCCAGCAGTTTAAGTCCAGGGAGCTTCTATAATTCACCCCTCCACTTT. Translated, it gives CASSLSPGSFYNSPLHF.

This sequence joins TRBV28 and TRBJ2-7; 7 positions match TRBD2. Trimming took 5 bases from V and 3 from J; bases not matched to a gene: 10. Germline lookup yields CDR1 MDHEN and CDR2 SYDVKM. This CDR3 is 15 amino acids long. The CDR3 DNA follows: TGTGCCAGCAGTCCAACCGGGACTACCCACTACGAGCAGTACTTC. Translated: CASSPTGTTHYEQYF.

V and J are TRBV7-8 and TRBJ2-2, with a possible D match to TRBD2 (5 bases). The CDR3 consists of 15 residues. V was shortened by 5 bases and J by 8 bases, with 18 bases between the two germline ends. Germline V gene sequence: CDR1 SGHVS, CDR2 FQNEAQ. The CDR3 here is CASSPGLPLGGELFF. As DNA, the CDR3 is TGTGCCAGCAGCCCCGGACTGCCCCTAGGGGGGGAGCTGTTTTTT. The whole variable domain, remainder taken from reference TRBV7-8 and TRBJ2-2, is GAGVSQSPRYKVAKRGQDVALRCDPISGHVSLFWYQQALGQGPEFLTYFQNEAQLDKSGLPSDRFFAERPEGSVSTLKIQRTQQEDSAVYLCASSPGLPLGGELFFGEGSRLTVL.

The CDR3 DNA follows: TGCGCCAGCAGTCAAACAGGGTTGGAGACCCAGTACTTC. Translating it yields CASSQTGLETQYF. V usage is TRBV10-2 and J usage is TRBJ2-5; D possibly corresponds to TRBD1 (6 bases). Germline V gives CDR1 WSHSY, CDR2 SAAADI. This CDR3 has 13 amino acids. Trimming removed 5 bases at V and 5 bases at J, with 12 bases between.

The CDR3: CASSRDRGRYGYTF. CDR3 sequence (DNA): TGTGCCAGCAGTCGGGACAGGGGGCGTTATGGCTACACCTTC. The chain uses TRBV27 and TRBJ1-2; 12 bases align to TRBD1. Germline lookup yields CDR1 MNHEY and CDR2 SMNVEV (reference sequence). V was clipped by 5 bases and J by 5 bases; unmatched bases: 3. The CDR3 consists of 14 residues.

V is TRBV11-1 and J is TRBJ1-3; D remains unclear. The length of the CDR3 is 15 residues. Germline CDR1 is SGHAT and CDR2 is FQDESV (reference sequence). Between the trimmed V and J ends, which lost 5 bases and 2 bases, there was a span of 13 bases. CDR3 sequence reads: CASSGGRGTGNTIYF. DNA for the CDR3: TGTGCCAGCAGCGGCGGTCGCGGGACTGGAAACACCATATATTTT.

About this clone itself: This specimen includes other DNA sequences encoding the same CDR3. The genes are TRBV7-9 and TRBJ1-1, with a weak D call TRBD1 (5 bases). Trimming removed 9 bases from V and 4 bases from J, with 21 bases in between. Germline-derived CDR1 and CDR2 are SEHNR and FQNEAQ (reference sequence). The CDR3 extends over 15 amino acids. The CDR3: CASSPRVRGATEAFF. The CDR3 coding sequence is TGTGCCAGTAGCCCCCGGGTTAGGGGTGCCACTGAAGCTTTCTTT.

This chain connects TRBV29-1 to TRBJ2-1; TRBD2 is a possible D gene (6 bases). The CDR3 runs to 12 residues. The germline gives CDR1 SQVTM, CDR2 ANQGSEA. V was shortened by 7 bases and J by 11 bases, with 18 bases between the two germline ends. The CDR3 loop is CSGEEGNRQQFF. The DNA of the CDR3 is TGCAGCGGTGAGGAGGGGAACAGGCAGCAGTTCTTC.